The 10 T cell receptor beta chains presented below share a single source sample, sequenced in a study of T cells in Graves' hyperthyroidism and ophthalmopathy. Amplification targeted TCR beta CDR3 regions from RNA transcripts. The HTBI set primed first-round TCR CDR3 RT-PCR. A single record per CDR3 protein comes from TCRdb applying MiXCR to the multiplex PCR reads. Of roughly 840,000 distinct CDR3 sequences listed, around 39% are singletons. Source material: blood. Receptors originate from a man between 18 and 29 years old with Graves' hyperthyroidism.

The CDR3 reads CASSSGMRNEQFF. The CDR3 DNA reads as TGTGCCAGCAGCTCCGGGATGAGGAATGAGCAGTTCTTC. The V gene is TRBV14, the J gene TRBJ2-1, with D possibly being TRBD2 (5 bases). Trimming took 5 bases from V and 7 from J, leaving 12 bases between them. The CDR3 is made up of 13 amino acids. CDR1 SGHDN and CDR2 FVKESK come from the germline V gene.

The chain uses TRBV5-1 and TRBJ2-7; possible D gene TRBD1, 6 bases. The CDR3 is made up of 13 amino acids. Trimming left V 4 bases short and J 7 bases short, with 15 bases between. Germline CDR1 SGHRS, CDR2 YFSETQ. The CDR3 is CASSRTGTEEQYF. In DNA form, the CDR3 reads TGCGCCAGCAGCCGCACAGGGACCGAGGAGCAGTACTTC.

The DNA for the CDR3 is TGTGCCAGCAGGCCCCGGGCAGGGCTCTACGAGCAGTACTTC. Its translation is CASRPRAGLYEQYF. The V gene is TRBV6-5, the J gene TRBJ2-7, with D perhaps matching TRBD1 (5 bases). Trimming shortened V by 6 bases and J by 3 bases, and 15 bases separated the two germline ends. The CDR3 is 14 amino acids. Looked up from germline, CDR1 is MNHEY and CDR2 is SVGAGI.

The CDR3, as DNA: TGCAGTGCCGCTTTAGGAGGCAGCAATTGGGATTCACCCCTCCACTTT. Translated: CSAALGGSNWDSPLHF. The rearrangement links TRBV20-1 to TRBJ1-6; D remains unclear. The CDR3 is 16 amino acids. V lost 6 bases, J lost 8 bases, and 23 bases lay in between. CDR1 is DFQATT and CDR2 is SNEGSKA in the germline V gene (reference sequence).

This clonotype occurred many times. V is TRBV15 and J is TRBJ2-7; 7 bases fit TRBD2. This CDR3 has 14 amino acids. V dropped 0 bases and J dropped 3; count of bases not matched to a gene: 2. The germline V gene has CDR1 LNHNV and CDR2 YYDKDF (reference sequence). For the CDR3, the DNA is TGTGCCACCAGCAGAGATGGGGAGGGCTACGAGCAGTACTTC. This codes for CATSRDGEGYEQYF.

This clonotype was recorded many times. The J gene is TRBJ2-7, the V gene TRBV2; tentative D call: TRBD1 (6 bases). The CDR3 totals 14 residues. Germline V CDR1 and CDR2: SNHLY, FYNNEI. Trimming removed 7 bases at V and 5 bases at J, with 18 bases between. CDR3 region: CASIQRQDLNEQYF. For the CDR3, the DNA is TGTGCCAGCATACAGAGACAGGACCTGAACGAGCAGTACTTC. Drawing the rest from reference TRBV2 and TRBJ2-7, the complete variable domain is EPEVTQTPSHQVTQMGQEVILRCVPISNHLYFYWYRQILGQKVEFLVSFYNNEISEKSEIFDDQFSVERPDGSNFTLKIRSTKLEDSAMYFCASIQRQDLNEQYFGPGTRLTVT.

This rearrangement joins TRBV4-1 to TRBJ2-7; no reliable D call. Germline values: CDR1 MGHRA, CDR2 YSYEKL. The CDR3 consists of 16 residues. V shed 1 base and J shed 0 bases, with 13 bases lying between them. The CDR3 loop reads CASSQVTGLSSYEQYF. The CDR3 coding sequence is TGCGCCAGCAGCCAAGTAACGGGCCTGAGCTCCTACGAGCAGTACTTC.

In regard to this clonotype: The CDR3 does not close with the conserved phenylalanine or tryptophan, likely indicating a read error. V is TRBV20-1 and J is TRBJ2-7; D might be TRBD2 (5 bases). Per the germline V gene, CDR1 is DFQATT and CDR2 is SNEGSKA (reference sequence). V was trimmed by 3 bases and J by 2 bases, leaving 11 bases between them. The CDR3 is 13 residues long. In DNA, the CDR3 is TGCAGTGCTAGTTCTAGCCCCGCCTACGAGCAGTACTCC. This sequence encodes CSASSSPAYEQYS.

This clonotype was recorded at least ten times. V usage is TRBV24-1 and J usage is TRBJ2-2; 10 positions agree with TRBD1. The junction had 5 bases not matched to a gene; V was cut back by 4 bases and J by 1 base. Germline V gene sequence: CDR1 KGHDR, CDR2 SFDVKD. This CDR3 is built from 17 residues. The CDR3 sequence: CATSDTGQGENTGELFF. The CDR3 DNA reads as TGTGCCACCAGTGACACTGGACAGGGGGAGAACACCGGGGAGCTGTTTTTT.

This clonotype has only a few counts. The chain combines TRBV7-9 with TRBJ1-4, with TRBD1 matching over 11 bases. Per the germline V gene, CDR1 is SEHNR and CDR2 is FQNEAQ (reference sequence). This CDR3 is 17 amino acids long. With 5 bases clipped from V and 2 bases from J, the junction kept 7 bases outside the gene matches. The CDR3 DNA reads as TGTGCCAGCAGCATCTGGACAGGGGGCGCGACTAATGAAAAACTGTTTTTT. It encodes CASSIWTGGATNEKLFF.